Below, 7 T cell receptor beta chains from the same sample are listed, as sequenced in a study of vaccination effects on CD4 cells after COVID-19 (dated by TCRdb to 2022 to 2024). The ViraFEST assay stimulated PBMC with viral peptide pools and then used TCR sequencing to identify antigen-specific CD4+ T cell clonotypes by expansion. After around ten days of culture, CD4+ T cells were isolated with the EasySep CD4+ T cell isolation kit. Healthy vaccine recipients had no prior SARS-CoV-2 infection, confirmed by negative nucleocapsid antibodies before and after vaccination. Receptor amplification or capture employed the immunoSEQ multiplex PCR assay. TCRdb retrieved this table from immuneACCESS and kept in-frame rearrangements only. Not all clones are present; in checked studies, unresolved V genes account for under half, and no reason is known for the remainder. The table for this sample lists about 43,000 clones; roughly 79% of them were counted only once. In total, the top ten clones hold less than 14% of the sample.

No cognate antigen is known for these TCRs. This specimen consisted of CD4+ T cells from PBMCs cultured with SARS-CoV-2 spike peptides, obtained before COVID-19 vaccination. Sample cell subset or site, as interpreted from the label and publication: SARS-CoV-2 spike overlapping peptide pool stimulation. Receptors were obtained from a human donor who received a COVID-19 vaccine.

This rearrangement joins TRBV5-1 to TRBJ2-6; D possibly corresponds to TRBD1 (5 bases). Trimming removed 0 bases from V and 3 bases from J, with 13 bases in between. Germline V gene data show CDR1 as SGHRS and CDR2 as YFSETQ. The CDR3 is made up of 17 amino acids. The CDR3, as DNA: TGCGCCAGCAGCTTGGCCCCCGACAGTTTTGGGGCCAACGTCCTGACTTTC. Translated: CASSLAPDSFGANVLTF.

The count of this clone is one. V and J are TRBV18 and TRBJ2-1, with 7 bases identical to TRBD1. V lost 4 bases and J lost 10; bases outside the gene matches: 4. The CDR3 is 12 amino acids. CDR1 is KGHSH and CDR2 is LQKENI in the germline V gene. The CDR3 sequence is CASSHRQGEQFF. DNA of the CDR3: TGTGCCAGCTCACACAGACAGGGCGAGCAGTTCTTC. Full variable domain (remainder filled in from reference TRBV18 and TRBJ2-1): NAGVMQNPRHLVRRRGQEARLRCSPMKGHSHVYWYRQLPEEGLKFMVYLQKENIIDESGMPKERFSAEFPKEGPSILRIQQVVRGDSAAYFCASSHRQGEQFFGPGTRLTVL.

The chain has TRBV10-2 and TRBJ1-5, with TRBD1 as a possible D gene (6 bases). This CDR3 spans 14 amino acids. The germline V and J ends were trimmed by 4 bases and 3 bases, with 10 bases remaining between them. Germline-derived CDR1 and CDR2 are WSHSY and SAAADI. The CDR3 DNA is TGCGCCAGCAGTGGGCAGGGGCACAATCAGCCCCAGCATTTT. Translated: CASSGQGHNQPQHF.

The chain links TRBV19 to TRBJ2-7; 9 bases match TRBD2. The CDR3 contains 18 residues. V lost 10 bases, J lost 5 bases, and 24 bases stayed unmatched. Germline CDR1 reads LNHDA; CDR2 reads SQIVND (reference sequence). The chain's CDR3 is CANRGKQAGGRVKNEQYV. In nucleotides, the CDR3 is TGTGCCAACCGGGGGAAGCAAGCGGGGGGCCGTGTTAAAAACGAGCAGTACGTC.

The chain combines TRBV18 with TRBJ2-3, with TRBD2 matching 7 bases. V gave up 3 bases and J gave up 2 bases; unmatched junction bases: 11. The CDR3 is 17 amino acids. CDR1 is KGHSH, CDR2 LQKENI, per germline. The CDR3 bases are TGTGCCAGCTCACCCCGACCGGGACTACCCAACACAGATACGCAGTATTTT. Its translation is CASSPRPGLPNTDTQYF.

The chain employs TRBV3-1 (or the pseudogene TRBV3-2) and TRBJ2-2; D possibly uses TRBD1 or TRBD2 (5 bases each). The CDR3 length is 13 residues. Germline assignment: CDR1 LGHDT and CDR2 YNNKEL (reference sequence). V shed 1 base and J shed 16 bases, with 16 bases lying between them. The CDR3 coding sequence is TGTGCCAGCAGCCAAGCAGGGAGTAGAGGGCAGTTTTTT. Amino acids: CASSQAGSRGQFF.

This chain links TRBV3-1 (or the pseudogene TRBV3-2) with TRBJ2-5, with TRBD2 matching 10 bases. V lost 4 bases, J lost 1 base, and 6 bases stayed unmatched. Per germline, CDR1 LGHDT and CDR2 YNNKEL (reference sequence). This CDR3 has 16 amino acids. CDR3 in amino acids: CASSRGLAEAQETQYF. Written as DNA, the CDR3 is TGTGCCAGCAGCCGAGGACTAGCGGAGGCCCAAGAGACCCAGTACTTC.